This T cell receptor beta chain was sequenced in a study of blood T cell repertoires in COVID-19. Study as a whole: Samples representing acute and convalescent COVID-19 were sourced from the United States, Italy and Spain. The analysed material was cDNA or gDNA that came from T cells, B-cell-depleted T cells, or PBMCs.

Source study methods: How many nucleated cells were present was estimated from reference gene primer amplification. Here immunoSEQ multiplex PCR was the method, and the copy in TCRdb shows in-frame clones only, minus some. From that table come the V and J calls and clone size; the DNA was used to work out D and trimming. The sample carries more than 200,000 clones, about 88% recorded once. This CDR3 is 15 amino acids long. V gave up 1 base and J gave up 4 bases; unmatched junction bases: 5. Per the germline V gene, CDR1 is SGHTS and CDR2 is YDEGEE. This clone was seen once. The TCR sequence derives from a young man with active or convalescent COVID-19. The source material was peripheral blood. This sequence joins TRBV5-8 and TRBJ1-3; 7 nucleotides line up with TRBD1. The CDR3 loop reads CASSLRGGAGNTIYF. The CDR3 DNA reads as TGTGCCAGCAGCTTGCGAGGGGGCGCAGGAAACACCATATATTTT.